This TCR beta chain emerged from a study of T cells in Graves' hyperthyroidism and ophthalmopathy. Trimming removed 5 bases at V and 6 bases at J, with 16 bases between. This CDR3 has 14 residues. The germline V gene encodes CDR1 MNHNS and CDR2 SASEGT. It was considered stable Graves' hyperthyroidism when ophthalmopathy did not progress within 18 months. Each diagnosis was grounded in clinical symptoms, serum thyroxine and TRAb, thyroid ultrasound, and orbital computed tomography. Fresh 10 ml peripheral blood yielded PBMCs. Amplified regions were TCR beta CDR3 sequences from RNA transcripts. TCR CDR3 regions were first amplified by RT-PCR with HTBI primers. One entry per CDR3 protein results from TCRdb running MiXCR on the multiplex PCR reads. The sample shows fewer than 400,000 distinct CDR3 sequences, 20% to 25% of them seen only once.

The sample was blood. The source is a man over 45 with Graves' hyperthyroidism. The chain combines TRBV6-1 with TRBJ1-2; a weak D match, TRBD1 (5 bases). In DNA form, the CDR3 reads TGTGCCAGCAGTTTCCGTTTTTCAGGGCATGGCTACACCTTC. Its translation: CASSFRFSGHGYTF.